This TCR beta chain was captured in a study of blood T cell repertoires in COVID-19. About the research overall: Sites across the United States, Italy and Spain contributed samples from acute and convalescent COVID-19.

Deletions cut 5 bases from V and 4 bases from J, with 20 bases between. Germline V gene lookup returns CDR1 MDHEN and CDR2 SYDVKM. The CDR3 extends over 16 amino acids. Per the original methods: Amplification of reference gene primers provided the estimated nucleated cell counts. Clones were read by immunoSEQ multiplex PCR, and TCRdb kept only the in-frame ones, dropping some. That table supplies the V and J calls and clone size; D and trimming were determined from the DNA. The sample holds 30,000 to 40,000 clones, 65% to 90% seen once. This receptor was identified in a human donor in a cohort sampled during active COVID-19. V and J are TRBV28 and TRBJ1-2; D perhaps matches TRBD1 (5 bases). The sequenced sample consisted of peripheral blood. The CDR3 reads CASSIGDLANPYGYTF. In nucleotides, the CDR3 is TGTGCCAGCAGTATTGGGGACTTAGCAAACCCCTATGGCTACACCTTC.